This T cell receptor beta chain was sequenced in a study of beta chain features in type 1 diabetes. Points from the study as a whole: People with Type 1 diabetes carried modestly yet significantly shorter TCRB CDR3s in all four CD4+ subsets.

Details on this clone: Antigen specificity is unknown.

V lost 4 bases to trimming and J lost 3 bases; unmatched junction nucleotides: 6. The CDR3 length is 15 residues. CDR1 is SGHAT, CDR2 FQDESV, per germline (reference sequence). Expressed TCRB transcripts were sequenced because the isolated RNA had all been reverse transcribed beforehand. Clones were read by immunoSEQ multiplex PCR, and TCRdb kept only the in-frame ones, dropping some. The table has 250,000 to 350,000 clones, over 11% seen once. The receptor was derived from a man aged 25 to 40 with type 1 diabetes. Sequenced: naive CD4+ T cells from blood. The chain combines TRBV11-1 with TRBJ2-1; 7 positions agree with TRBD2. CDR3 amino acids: CASSSGLAVYNEQFF. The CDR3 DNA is TGTGCCAGCAGCTCCGGGCTAGCGGTCTACAATGAGCAGTTCTTC.